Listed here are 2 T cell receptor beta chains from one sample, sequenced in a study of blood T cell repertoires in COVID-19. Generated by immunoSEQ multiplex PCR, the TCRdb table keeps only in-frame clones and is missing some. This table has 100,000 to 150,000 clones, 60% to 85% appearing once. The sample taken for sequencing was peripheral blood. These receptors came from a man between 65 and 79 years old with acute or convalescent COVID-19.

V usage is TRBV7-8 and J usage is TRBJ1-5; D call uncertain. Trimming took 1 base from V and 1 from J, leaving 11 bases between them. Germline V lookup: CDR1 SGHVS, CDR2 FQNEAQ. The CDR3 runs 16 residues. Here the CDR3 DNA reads TGTGCCAGCAGCTTAGTGCGGACTAACAGCAATCAGCCCCAGCATTTT. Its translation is CASSLVRTNSNQPQHF.

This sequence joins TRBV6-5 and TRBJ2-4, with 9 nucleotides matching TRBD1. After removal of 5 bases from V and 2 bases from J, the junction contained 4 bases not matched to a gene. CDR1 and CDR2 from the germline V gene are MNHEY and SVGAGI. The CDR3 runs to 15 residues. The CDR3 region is CASSRTGVPKNIQYF. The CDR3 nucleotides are TGTGCCAGCAGTCGGACAGGGGTCCCCAAAAACATTCAGTACTTC.